The source of this T cell receptor beta chain is a study of CXCR3-negative and CXCR3-positive naive CD8 T cells. Study outcomes and limitations: Naive CXCR3-positive cells had TRB CDR3s more hydrophobic than those of CXCR3-negative naive cells. Researchers reported similar TRBV-TRBJ usage in naive CXCR3-negative and CXCR3-positive cells, though memory differed. Memory CD8+ cells had much lower diversity, and both naive subsets had comparably high diversity. Naive subsets showed comparable surface CD5, and TCR interaction strength was also inferred from TRB CDR3 physicochemistry.

Points on this clonotype: Its antigen is still unknown.

The CDR3 runs 15 residues. Germline assignment: CDR1 KGHSY and CDR2 FQNENV. The authors prepared UMI-labeled TRB cDNA libraries by 5' RACE. Following a re-call of the 5' RACE reads, TCRdb has one entry per CDR3 protein and lacks DNA. Its listing shows more than 75,000 distinct CDR3 sequences. V gene TRBV16 combines with J gene TRBJ1-1; absent DNA, TCRdb's TRBD1 call cannot be checked. The sequence was collected from a human donor in good health. Some clones in this sample may be carry-over from other donors' samples. The sample was naive CXCR3+ CD8+ T cells from blood. The subset is: CD45RO-CCR7+CD27+CD95- naive CD8+ T cells expressing CXCR3 (TNR3+). The CDR3 sequence: CASSQLMDTVNEAFF.